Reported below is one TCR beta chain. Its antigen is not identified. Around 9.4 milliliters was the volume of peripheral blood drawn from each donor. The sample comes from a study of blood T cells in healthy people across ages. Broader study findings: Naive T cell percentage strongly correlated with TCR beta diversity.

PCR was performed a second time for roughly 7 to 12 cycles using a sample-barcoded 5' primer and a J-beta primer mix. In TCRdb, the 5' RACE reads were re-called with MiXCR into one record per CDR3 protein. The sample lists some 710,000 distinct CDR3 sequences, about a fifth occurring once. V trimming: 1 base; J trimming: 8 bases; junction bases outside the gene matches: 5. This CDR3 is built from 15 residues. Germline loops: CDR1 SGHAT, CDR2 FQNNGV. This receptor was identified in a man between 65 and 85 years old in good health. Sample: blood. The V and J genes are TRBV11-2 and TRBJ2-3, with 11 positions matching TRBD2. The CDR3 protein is CASSLGLAGQGTQYF. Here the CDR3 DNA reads TGTGCCAGCAGCTTAGGACTAGCGGGGCAGGGTACGCAGTATTTT.